This TCR beta chain was observed in a study of T cell changes during pregnancy in multiple sclerosis. The germline V gene has CDR1 SGHRS and CDR2 YFSETQ. Losses at the gene ends were 4 bases for V and 3 bases for J; bases not matched to a gene: 6. This CDR3 spans 15 amino acids. Profiled with immunoSEQ multiplex PCR; TCRdb holds only in-frame clones, not every one. The sample lists tens of thousands of clones, roughly nine tenths occurring once. This sequence originates from a female donor in good health, enrolled as a control in a pregnancy study. Material: peripheral blood, obtained in the third trimester of pregnancy. The gene calls are TRBV5-1 and TRBJ2-1; TRBD1 matches at 8 bases. As DNA, the CDR3 is TGCGCCAGCAGCAGAACCGGGACAGGCTACAATGAGCAGTTCTTC. Its protein product is CASSRTGTGYNEQFF.